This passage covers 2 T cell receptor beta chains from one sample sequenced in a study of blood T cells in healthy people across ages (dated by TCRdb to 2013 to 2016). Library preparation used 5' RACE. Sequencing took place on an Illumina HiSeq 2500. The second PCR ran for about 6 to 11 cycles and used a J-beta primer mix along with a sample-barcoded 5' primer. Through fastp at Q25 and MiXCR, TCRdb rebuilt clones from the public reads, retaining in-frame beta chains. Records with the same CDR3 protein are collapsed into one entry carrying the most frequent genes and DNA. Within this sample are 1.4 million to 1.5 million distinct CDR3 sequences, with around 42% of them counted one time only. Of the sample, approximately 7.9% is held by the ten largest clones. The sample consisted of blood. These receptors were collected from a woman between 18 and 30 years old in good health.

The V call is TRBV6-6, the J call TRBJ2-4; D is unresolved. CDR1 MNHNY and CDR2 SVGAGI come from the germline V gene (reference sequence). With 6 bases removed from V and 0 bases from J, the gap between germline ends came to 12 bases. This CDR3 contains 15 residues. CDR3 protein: CASRTGELAKNIQYF. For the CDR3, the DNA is TGTGCCAGCAGGACGGGCGAGCTAGCCAAAAACATTCAGTACTTC.

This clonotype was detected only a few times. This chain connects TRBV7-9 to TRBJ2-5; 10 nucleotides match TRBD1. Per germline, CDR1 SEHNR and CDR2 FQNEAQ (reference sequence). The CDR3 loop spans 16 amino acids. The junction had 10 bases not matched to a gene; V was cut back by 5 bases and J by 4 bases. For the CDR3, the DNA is TGTGCCAGCAGCACAAATTCCGGGACAGGGGTAGAGACCCAGTACTTC. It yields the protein CASSTNSGTGVETQYF.